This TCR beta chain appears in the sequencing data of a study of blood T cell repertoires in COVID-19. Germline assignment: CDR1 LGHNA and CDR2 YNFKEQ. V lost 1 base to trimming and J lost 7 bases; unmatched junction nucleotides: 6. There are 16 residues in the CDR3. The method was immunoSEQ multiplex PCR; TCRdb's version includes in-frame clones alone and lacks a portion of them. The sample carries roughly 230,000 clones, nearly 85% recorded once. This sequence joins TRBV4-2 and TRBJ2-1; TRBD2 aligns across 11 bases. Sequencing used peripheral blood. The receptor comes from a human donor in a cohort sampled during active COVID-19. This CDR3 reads CASSQVLAGGTNEQFF. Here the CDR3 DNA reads TGTGCCAGCAGCCAAGTCCTAGCGGGAGGTACGAATGAGCAGTTCTTC.